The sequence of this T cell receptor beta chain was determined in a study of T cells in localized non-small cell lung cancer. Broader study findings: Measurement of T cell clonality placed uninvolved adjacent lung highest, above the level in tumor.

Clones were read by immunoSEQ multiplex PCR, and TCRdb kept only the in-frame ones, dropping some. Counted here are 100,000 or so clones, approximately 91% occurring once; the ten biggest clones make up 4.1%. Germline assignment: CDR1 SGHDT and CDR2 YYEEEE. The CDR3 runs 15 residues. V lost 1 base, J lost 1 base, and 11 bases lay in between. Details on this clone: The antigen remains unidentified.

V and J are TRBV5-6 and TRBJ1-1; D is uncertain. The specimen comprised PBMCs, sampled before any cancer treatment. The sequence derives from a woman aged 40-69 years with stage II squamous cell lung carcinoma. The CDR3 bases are TGTGCCAGCAGCTTGTATTGGGAGACGAACACTGAAGCTTTCTTT. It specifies CASSLYWETNTEAFF.